This T cell receptor (beta chain) emerged from a study of blood T cell repertoires in COVID-19. Measured with immunoSEQ multiplex PCR; TCRdb has only the in-frame clones, and not every one. Of a few hundred thousand clones in the sample, about 87% were seen once. It was during active infection that Seattle patients were enrolled and then longitudinally followed. With 5 bases clipped from V and 5 bases from J, the junction kept 2 bases outside the gene matches. Germline V gene sequence: CDR1 LNHDA, CDR2 SQIVND (reference sequence). The CDR3 sequence is 13 residues long. V usage is TRBV19 and J usage is TRBJ1-2; 10 bases match TRBD1. Sample: peripheral blood. The TCR was taken from a woman in her 30s with COVID-19, enrolled during active disease. The DNA of the CDR3 is TGTGCCAGTAGTCTGGGACAGGGGTATGGCTACACCTTC. Protein sequence: CASSLGQGYGYTF.